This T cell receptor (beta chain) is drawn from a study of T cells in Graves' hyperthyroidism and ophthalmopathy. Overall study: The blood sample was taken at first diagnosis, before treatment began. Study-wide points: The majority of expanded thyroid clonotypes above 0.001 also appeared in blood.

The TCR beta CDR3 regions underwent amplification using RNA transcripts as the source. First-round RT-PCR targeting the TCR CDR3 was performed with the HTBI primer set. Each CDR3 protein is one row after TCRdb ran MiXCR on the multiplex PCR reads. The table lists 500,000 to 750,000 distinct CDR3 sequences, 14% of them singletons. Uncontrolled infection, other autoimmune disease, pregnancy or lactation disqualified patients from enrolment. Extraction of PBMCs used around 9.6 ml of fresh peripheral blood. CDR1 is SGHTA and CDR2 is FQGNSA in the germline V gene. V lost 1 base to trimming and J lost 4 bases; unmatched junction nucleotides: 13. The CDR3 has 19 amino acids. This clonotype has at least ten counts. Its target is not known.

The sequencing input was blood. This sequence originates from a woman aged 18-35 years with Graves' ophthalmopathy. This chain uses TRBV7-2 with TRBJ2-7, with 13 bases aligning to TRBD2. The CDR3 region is CASSLVGPGLAGVGYEQYF. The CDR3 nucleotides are TGTGCCAGCAGCTTAGTCGGCCCTGGACTAGCGGGAGTGGGGTACGAGCAGTACTTC.